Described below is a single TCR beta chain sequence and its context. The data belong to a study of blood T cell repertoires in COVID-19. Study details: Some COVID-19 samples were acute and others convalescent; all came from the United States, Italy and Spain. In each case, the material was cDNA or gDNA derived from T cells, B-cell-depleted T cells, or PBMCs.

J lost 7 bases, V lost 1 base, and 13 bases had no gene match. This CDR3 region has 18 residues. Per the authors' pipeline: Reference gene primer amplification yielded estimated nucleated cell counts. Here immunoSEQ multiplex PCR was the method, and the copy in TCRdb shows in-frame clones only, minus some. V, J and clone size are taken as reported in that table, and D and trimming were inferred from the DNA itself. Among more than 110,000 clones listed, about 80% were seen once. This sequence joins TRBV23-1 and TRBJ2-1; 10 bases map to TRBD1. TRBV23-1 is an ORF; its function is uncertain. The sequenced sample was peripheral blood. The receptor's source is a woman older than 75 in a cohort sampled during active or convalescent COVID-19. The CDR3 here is CASSQWTPSGQGGNEQFF. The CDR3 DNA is TGCGCCAGCAGTCAATGGACTCCATCCGGACAGGGGGGGAATGAGCAGTTCTTC.